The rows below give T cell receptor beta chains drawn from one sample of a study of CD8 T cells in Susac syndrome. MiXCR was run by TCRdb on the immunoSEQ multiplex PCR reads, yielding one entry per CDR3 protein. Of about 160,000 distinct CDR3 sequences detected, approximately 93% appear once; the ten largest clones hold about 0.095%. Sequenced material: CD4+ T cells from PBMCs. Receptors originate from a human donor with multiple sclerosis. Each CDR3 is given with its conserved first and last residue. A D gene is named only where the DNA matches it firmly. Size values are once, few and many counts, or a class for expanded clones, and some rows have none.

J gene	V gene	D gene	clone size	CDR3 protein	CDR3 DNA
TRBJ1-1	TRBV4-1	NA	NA	CASSQEIEGPRIF	TGCGCCAGCAGCCAAGAGATAGAGGGACCAAGGATCTTT
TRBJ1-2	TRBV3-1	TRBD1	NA	CASSHSGTGGPGYTF	TGTGCCAGCAGCCATTCCGGGACAGGGGGACCGGGCTACACCTTC
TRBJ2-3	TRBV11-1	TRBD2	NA	CASSSWTSGSTDTQYF	TGTGCCAGCAGCTCGTGGACTAGCGGGAGCACAGATACGCAGTATTTT
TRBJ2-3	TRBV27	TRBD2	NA	CASSFRRAGVADTQYF	TGTGCCAGCAGTTTCCGACGAGCGGGAGTGGCAGATACGCAGTATTTT
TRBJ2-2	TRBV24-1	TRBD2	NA	CATGTSGNTGELFF	TGTGCCACCGGGACTAGCGGGAACACCGGGGAGCTGTTTTTT
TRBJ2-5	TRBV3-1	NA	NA	CASSQVFKETQYF	TGTGCCAGCAGCCAAGTATTTAAGGAGACCCAGTACTTC
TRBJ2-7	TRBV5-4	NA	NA	CASSRFGSGDSYEQYF	TGTGCCAGCAGCCGTTTCGGATCAGGGGACTCCTACGAGCAGTACTTC
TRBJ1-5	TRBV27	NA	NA	CASSLLTGGNQPQHF	TGTGCCAGCAGTTTACTCACCGGGGGCAATCAGCCCCAGCATTTT
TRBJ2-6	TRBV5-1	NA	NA	CASSLAVSGANVLTF	TGCGCCAGCAGCTTGGCCGTTTCTGGGGCCAACGTCCTGACTTTC
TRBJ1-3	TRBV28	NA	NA	CASSVPGGSGNTIYF	TGTGCCAGCAGTGTTCCCGGGGGATCTGGAAACACCATATATTTT
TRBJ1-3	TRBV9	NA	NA	CASSVAGSLNTIYF	TGTGCCAGCAGCGTAGCCGGGTCGCTAAACACCATATATTTT
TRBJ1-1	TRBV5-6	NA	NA	CASSLWGAGNTEAFF	TGTGCCAGCAGCTTATGGGGGGCGGGGAACACTGAAGCTTTCTTT
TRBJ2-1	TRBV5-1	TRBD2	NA	CASSLVAGDGEQFF	TGCGCCAGCAGCTTGGTAGCGGGAGACGGTGAGCAGTTCTTC
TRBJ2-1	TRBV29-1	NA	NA	CSVVEQYNEQFF	TGCAGCGTTGTAGAACAGTACAATGAGCAGTTCTTC
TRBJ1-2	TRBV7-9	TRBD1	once	CASSLDRWGQEQDYTF	TGTGCCAGCAGCTTAGATCGGTGGGGACAGGAGCAAGACTACACCTTC
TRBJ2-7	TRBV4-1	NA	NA	CASSQEPNYEQYF	TGCGCCAGCAGCCAAGAGCCGAACTACGAGCAGTACTTC
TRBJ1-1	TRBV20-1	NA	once	CSARGRTVEAFF	TGCAGTGCTAGAGGCCGGACAGTTGAAGCTTTCTTT
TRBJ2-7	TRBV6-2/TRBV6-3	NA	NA	CASKDYLYEQYF	TGTGCCAGCAAGGACTACCTCTACGAGCAGTACTTC
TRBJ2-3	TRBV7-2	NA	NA	CASSIKLGSTDTQYF	TGTGCCAGCAGTATTAAGCTCGGTTCCACAGATACGCAGTATTTT
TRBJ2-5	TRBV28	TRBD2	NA	CASTPGGRGGETQYF	TGTGCCAGCACCCCAGGTGGGAGGGGAGGAGAGACCCAGTACTTC
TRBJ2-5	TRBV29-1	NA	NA	CSVERDQETQYF	TGCAGCGTTGAACGGGATCAAGAGACCCAGTACTTC
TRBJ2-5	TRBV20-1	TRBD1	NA	CSARDPLQGIGETQYF	TGCAGTGCTAGAGATCCGCTACAGGGGATAGGAGAGACCCAGTACTTC
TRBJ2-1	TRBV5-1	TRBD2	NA	CASSLGGRKNEQFF	TGCGCCAGCAGCCTCGGCGGGAGGAAAAATGAGCAGTTCTTC
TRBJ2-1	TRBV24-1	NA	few	CATSDRGLLPWQFF	TGTGCCACCAGTGATCGGGGACTGTTACCGTGGCAGTTCTTC
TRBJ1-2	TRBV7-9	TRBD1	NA	CATGNRGREDGYTF	TGTGCCACGGGCAACAGGGGGCGTGAAGATGGCTACACCTTC
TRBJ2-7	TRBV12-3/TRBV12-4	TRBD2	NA	CASSWGGSRGEQYF	TGTGCCAGCAGTTGGGGCGGGAGCCGAGGGGAGCAGTACTTC
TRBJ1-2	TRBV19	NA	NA	CASSQSTYGYTF	TGTGCCAGTAGCCAGTCTACCTATGGCTACACCTTC
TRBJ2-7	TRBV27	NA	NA	CASSLGHDTYEQYF	TGTGCCAGCAGTTTGGGACACGATACCTACGAGCAGTACTTC
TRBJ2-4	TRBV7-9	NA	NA	CASSLADIQYF	TGTGCCAGCAGCTTGGCGGACATTCAGTACTTC
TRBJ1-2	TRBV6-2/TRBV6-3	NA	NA	CASSRAGSYGYTF	TGTGCCAGCAGTCGCGCAGGTAGCTATGGCTACACCTTC
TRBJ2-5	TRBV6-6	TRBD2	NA	CASNNAGVETQYF	TGTGCCAGCAATAATGCGGGAGTGGAGACCCAGTACTTC
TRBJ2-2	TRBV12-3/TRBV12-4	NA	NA	CASSFGTGSTGELFF	TGTGCCAGCAGTTTCGGAACAGGGAGCACCGGGGAGCTGTTTTTT
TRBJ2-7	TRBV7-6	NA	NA	CASSPSTASYEQYF	TGTGCCAGCAGCCCCTCGACGGCCTCCTACGAGCAGTACTTC
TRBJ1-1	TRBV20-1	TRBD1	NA	CSARDSGRGTEAFF	TGCAGTGCTAGAGATAGTGGCAGGGGGACTGAAGCTTTCTTT
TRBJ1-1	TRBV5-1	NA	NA	CATRTGLNTEAFF	TGCGCCACCCGCACAGGGTTGAACACTGAAGCTTTCTTT
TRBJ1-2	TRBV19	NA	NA	CASSKTVNYGYTF	TGTGCCAGTAGTAAGACAGTTAACTATGGCTACACCTTC